Described below is a single T cell receptor beta chain sequence and its context. Its antigen is still unknown. The sample comes from a study of shared clonotypes between healthy human individuals. Repertoires were generated with immunoSEQ multiplex PCR, while TCRdb's copy carries only in-frame clones and drops some. Of over 1.4 million clones in the sample, around 97% were seen once. The study, taken as a whole, reports: A limitation of the genetic and exposure-history diversity represented arose from few donors.

The V gene lost 5 bases and the J gene lost 4 bases, with 14 bases spanning the gap. The CDR3 sequence is 15 residues long. Germline loops: CDR1 SGHTA, CDR2 FQGNSA. Specimen: naive CD4+ T cells sorted from blood. The subset denotes: CD45RA+ positively selected. The gene calls are TRBV7-2 and TRBJ1-4; D ambiguous. The clonotype originates from a man between 25 and 39 years old in good health. CDR3 amino acids: CASSREEGFNEKLFF. In DNA form, the CDR3 reads TGTGCCAGCAGCCGCGAGGAGGGTTTTAATGAAAAACTGTTTTTT.